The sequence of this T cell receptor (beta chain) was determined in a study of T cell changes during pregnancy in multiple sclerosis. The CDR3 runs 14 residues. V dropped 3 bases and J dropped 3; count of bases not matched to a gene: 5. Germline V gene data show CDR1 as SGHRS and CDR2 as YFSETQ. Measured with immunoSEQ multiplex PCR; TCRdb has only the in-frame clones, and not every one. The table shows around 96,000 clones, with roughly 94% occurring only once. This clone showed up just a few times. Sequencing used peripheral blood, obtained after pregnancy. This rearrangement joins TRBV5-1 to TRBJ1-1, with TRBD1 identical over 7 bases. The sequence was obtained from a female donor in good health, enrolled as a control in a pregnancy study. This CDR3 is CASSSVQGDTEAFF. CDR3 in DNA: TGCGCCAGCAGCTCAGTCCAGGGGGACACTGAAGCTTTCTTT.